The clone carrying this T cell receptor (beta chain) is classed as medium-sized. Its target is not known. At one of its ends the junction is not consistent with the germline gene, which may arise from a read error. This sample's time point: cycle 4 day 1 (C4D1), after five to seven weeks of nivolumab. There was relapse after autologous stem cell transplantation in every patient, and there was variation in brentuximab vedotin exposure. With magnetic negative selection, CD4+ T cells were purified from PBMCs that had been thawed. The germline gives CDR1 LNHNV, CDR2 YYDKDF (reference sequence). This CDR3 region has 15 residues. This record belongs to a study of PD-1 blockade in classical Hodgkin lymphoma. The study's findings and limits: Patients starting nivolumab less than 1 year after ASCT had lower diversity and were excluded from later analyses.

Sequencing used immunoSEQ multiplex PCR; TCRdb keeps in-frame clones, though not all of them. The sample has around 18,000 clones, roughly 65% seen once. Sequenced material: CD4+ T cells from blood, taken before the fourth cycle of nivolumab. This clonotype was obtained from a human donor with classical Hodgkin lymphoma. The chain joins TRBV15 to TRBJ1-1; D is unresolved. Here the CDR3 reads CATSRDLVVKTEAFF. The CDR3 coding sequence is TGTGCCACCAGCAGAGATTTGGTGGTGAAGACTGAAGCTTTCTTT.